This record covers a single TCR beta chain. Its antigen remains unknown. This specimen comes from a study of T cell responses to AZD1222 COVID-19 vaccine. Findings and limits, study-wide: Targets within unmutated variant regions were reportedly found for nearly half of spike-specific TCRs.

V was shortened by 2 bases and J by 2 bases, with 14 bases between the two germline ends. The CDR3 is 16 residues long. In germline, CDR1 is LNHNV, CDR2 YYDKDF (reference sequence). The table came from immunoSEQ multiplex PCR; TCRdb's copy has only in-frame clones and leaves some out. The data hold about 170,000 clones, with 80% to 90% observed a single time. The chain uses TRBV15 and TRBJ2-3; D perhaps matches TRBD1 (6 bases). The sequencing here drew on peripheral blood, taken on day 0 of AZD1222 vaccination. The receptor's source is an adult in good health. The CDR3 DNA is TGTGCCACCAGCAGACTGGTGGGGGCGAACACAGATACGCAGTATTTT. This codes for CATSRLVGANTDTQYF.